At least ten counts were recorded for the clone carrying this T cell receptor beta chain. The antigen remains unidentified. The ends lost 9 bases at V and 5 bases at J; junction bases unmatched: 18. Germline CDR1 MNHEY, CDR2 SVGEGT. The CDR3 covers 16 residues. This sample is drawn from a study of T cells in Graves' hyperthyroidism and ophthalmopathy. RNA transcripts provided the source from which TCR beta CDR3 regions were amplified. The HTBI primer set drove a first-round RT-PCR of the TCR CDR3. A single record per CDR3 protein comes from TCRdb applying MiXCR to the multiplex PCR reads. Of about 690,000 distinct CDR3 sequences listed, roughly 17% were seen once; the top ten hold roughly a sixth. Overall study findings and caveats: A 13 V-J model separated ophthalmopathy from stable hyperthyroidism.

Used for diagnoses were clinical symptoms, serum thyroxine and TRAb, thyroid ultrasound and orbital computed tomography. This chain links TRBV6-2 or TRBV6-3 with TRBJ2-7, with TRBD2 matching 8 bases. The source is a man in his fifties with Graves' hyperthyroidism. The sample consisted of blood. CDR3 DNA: TGTGCCAGTAATCGCTTAATGGGGACTAGTTGGAACGAGCAGTACTTC. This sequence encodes CASNRLMGTSWNEQYF.